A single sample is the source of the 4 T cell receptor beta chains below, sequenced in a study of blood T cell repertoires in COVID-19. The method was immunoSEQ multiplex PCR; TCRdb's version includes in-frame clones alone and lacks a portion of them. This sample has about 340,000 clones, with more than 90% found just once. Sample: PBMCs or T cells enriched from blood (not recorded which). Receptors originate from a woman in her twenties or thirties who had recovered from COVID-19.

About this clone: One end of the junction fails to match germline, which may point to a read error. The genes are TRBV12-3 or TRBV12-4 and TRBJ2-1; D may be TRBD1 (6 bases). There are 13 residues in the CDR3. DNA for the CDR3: TGTGCCAGCAGTTTAGCGCTGGGGACACTATGTATCTTC. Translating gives CASSLALGTLCIF.

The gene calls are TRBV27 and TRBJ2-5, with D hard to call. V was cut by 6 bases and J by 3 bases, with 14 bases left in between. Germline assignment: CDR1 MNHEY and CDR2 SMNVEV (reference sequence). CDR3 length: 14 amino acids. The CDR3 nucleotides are TGTGCCAGCAGGGATCTGCGGAGAGAAGAGACCCAGTACTTC. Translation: CASRDLRREETQYF.

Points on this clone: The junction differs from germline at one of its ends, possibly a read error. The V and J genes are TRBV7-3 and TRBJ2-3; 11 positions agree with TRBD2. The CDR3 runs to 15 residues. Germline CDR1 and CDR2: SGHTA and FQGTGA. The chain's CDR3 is CASSRNSGGALPKDF. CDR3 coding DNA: TGTGCCAGCAGCCGGAATAGCGGGGGGGCCTTACCGAAGGATTTT.

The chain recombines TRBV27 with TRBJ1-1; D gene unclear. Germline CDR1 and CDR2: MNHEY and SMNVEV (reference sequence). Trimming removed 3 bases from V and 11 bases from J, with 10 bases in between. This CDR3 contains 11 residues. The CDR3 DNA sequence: TGTGCCAGCAGTTTTGGGAGTGAGGCTTTCTTT. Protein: CASSFGSEAFF.